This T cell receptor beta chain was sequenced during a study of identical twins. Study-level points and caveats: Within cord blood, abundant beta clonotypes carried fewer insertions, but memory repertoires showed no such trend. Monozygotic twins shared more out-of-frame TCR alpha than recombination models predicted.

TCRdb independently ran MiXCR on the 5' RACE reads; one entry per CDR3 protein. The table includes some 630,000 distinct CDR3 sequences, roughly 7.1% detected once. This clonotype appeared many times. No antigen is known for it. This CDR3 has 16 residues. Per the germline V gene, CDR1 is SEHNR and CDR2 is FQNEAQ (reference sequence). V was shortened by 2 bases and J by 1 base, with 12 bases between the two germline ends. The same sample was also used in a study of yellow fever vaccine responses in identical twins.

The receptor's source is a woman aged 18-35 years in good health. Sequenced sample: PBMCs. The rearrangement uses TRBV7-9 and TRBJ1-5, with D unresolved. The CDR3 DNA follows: TGTGCCAGCAGCTTATCCCCCGGGGAGAGCAATCAGCCCCAGCATTTT. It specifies CASSLSPGESNQPQHF.